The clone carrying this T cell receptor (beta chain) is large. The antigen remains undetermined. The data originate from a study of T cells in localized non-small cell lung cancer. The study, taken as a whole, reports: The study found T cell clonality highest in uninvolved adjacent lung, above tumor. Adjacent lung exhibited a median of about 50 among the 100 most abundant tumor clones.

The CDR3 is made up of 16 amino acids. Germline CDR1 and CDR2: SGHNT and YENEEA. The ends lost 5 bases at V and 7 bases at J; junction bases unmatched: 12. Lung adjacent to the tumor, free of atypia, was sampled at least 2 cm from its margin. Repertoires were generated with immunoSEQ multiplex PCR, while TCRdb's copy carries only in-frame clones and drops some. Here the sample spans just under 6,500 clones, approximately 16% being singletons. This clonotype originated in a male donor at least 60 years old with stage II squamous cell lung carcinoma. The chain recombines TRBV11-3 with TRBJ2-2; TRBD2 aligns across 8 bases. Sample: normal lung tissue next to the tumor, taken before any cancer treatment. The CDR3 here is CASSGPGLGEVGELFF. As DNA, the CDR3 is TGTGCCAGCAGCGGTCCGGGACTAGGGGAGGTCGGGGAGCTGTTTTTT.